Presented here are 19 T cell receptor beta chains from one specimen sequenced in a study of shared clonotypes between healthy human individuals. Clones were read by immunoSEQ multiplex PCR, and TCRdb kept only the in-frame ones, dropping some. The sample consists of about 700,000 clones, 74% of them appearing once. What was sequenced was memory CD4+ T cells sorted from blood. Stated subset: CD45RA-negative fraction. The receptor source for this set is a woman under 40 in good health.

The V call is TRBV9, the J call TRBJ2-5, with TRBD1 identical over 8 bases. The DNA matches TRBJ2-7 better at its end, which makes the J call doubtful. CDR1 and CDR2 from the germline V gene are SGDLS and YYNGEE. The CDR3 length is 15 residues. CDR3 sequence (DNA): TGTGCCAGCAGCCAGGGACAGGCTGTTTCCTACGAGCAGTACTTC. The encoded protein is CASSQGQAVSYEQYF.

The chain links TRBV5-1 to TRBJ2-7; 8 bases line up with TRBD1. CDR3 length: 14 residues. The V segment lost 4 bases and the J segment 12 bases; nucleotides outside the gene matches: 15. Germline V CDR1 and CDR2: SGHRS, YFSETQ. CDR3 DNA sequence: TGCGCCAGCAGCCCACATCCGGGACAGGACTATCGGTACTTC. This encodes CASSPHPGQDYRYF.

The chain couples TRBV13 to TRBJ1-5, with D maybe TRBD1 (6 bases). The CDR3 covers 14 residues. Trimming took 5 bases from V and 10 from J, leaving 18 bases between them. Germline V gene sequence: CDR1 PRHDT, CDR2 FYEKMQ (reference sequence). For the CDR3, the DNA is TGTGCCAGCAGCCTTGGACAGCCCGGTAAACCCCAGCATTTT. It is translated as CASSLGQPGKPQHF.

The CDR3: CASSLFREGTDTQYF. The CDR3 DNA sequence: TGTGCCAGCAGTTTATTCCGGGAGGGTACAGATACGCAGTATTTT. This chain connects TRBV28 to TRBJ2-3; TRBD2 agrees at 8 bases. This CDR3 spans 15 amino acids. V trimming: 1 base; J trimming: 3 bases; junction bases outside the gene matches: 3. Germline loops: CDR1 MDHEN, CDR2 SYDVKM.

The J gene is TRBJ1-4, the V gene TRBV29-1; weak D call: TRBD1 (6 bases). V dropped 4 bases and J dropped 3 bases, with 15 bases sitting between them. This CDR3 has 15 amino acids. Germline V gene lookup returns CDR1 SQVTM and CDR2 ANQGSEA. In DNA form, the CDR3 reads TGCAGCGTTGTTTTTGCAGGGGCGGCTAATGAAAAACTGTTTTTT. Residues: CSVVFAGAANEKLFF.

This clone came up a few times. The chain joins TRBV15 to TRBJ2-3; TRBD1 agrees at 10 bases. J was trimmed by 5 bases and V by 3 bases; bases with no gene match: 5. This CDR3 contains 15 residues. The germline gives CDR1 LNHNV, CDR2 YYDKDF (reference sequence). The CDR3 DNA reads as TGTGCCACCAGCAGGGGGGACAGGGGCGTAGATACGCAGTATTTT. It codes for CATSRGDRGVDTQYF.

The chain uses TRBV13 and TRBJ2-3, with 7 nucleotides matching TRBD1. This CDR3 comprises 14 residues. Germline CDR1 PRHDT, CDR2 FYEKMQ (reference sequence). J lost 4 bases, V lost 2 bases, and 3 bases had no gene match. In DNA, the CDR3 is TGTGCCAGCAGCTTATTAGGGGGCCCAGATACGCAGTATTTT. This translates into CASSLLGGPDTQYF. The complete variable domain, with remaining parts taken from reference TRBV13 and TRBJ2-3, reads AAGVIQSPRHLIKEKRETATLKCYPIPRHDTVYWYQQGPGQDPQFLISFYEKMQSDKGSIPDRFSAQQFSDYHSELNMSSLELGDSALYFCASSLLGGPDTQYFGPGTRLTVL.

This chain joins TRBV15 and TRBJ1-5, with 9 bases matching TRBD1. The CDR3 spans 12 residues. Trimming took 10 bases from V and 8 from J; bases not matched to a gene: 6. CDR1 LNHNV and CDR2 YYDKDF come from the germline V gene (reference sequence). CDR3 region: CASGQGRKPQHF. In nucleotides, the CDR3 is TGTGCCAGCGGACAGGGGAGAAAGCCCCAGCATTTT.

This clone was picked up a small number of times. J is TRBJ1-5 and V is TRBV28; weak D call: TRBD1 (5 bases). Trimming removed 0 bases from V and 5 bases from J, with 17 bases in between. CDR3 length equals 17 residues. The V gene's germline CDR1 is MDHEN and CDR2 SYDVKM. CDR3 region: CASSLWGSGSGDQPQHF. CDR3 DNA sequence: TGTGCCAGCAGTTTATGGGGCTCAGGGAGCGGTGATCAGCCCCAGCATTTT.

V and J are TRBV28 and TRBJ2-3; D ambiguous. From germline, CDR1 is MDHEN and CDR2 SYDVKM. Deletions cut 5 bases from V and 3 bases from J, with 6 bases between. This CDR3 spans 12 amino acids. CDR3 sequence: CASSAVTDTQYF. The CDR3 DNA reads TGTGCCAGCAGTGCCGTGACAGATACGCAGTATTTT.

This clone was observed once. Other DNA sequences within the sample encode an identical CDR3. CDR3: CASSYQGARSYEQYF. For the CDR3, the DNA is TGTGCCAGCTCATATCAGGGGGCGCGTTCCTACGAGCAGTACTTC. The V and J genes are TRBV28 and TRBJ2-7; 8 bases map to TRBD1. Germline V CDR1 and CDR2: MDHEN, SYDVKM. The CDR3 extends over 15 amino acids. Trimming cost V 8 bases and J 1 base; bases outside gene matches: 10.

The chain joins TRBV4-2 to TRBJ2-1, with D perhaps assigned TRBD1 or TRBD2 (6 bases each). Trimming stripped 0 bases from V and 2 bases from J, with 14 bases between. CDR1 and CDR2 from the germline V gene are LGHNA and YNFKEQ. This CDR3 region has 17 residues. CDR3 residues: CASSQDPGAGPYNEQFF. The CDR3 nucleotides read TGTGCCAGCAGCCAAGATCCGGGGGCCGGCCCCTACAATGAGCAGTTCTTC.

V and J are TRBV11-2 and TRBJ2-7, with 8 bases aligning to TRBD2. V was pared by 2 bases and J by 2 bases, with 2 bases of the junction left unmatched. CDR1 is SGHAT, CDR2 FQNNGV, per germline. CDR3 length: 14 residues. CDR3 loop: CASSLQRGPYEQYF. CDR3 nucleotides: TGTGCCAGCAGCTTACAGCGGGGGCCCTACGAGCAGTACTTC. Drawing the rest from reference TRBV11-2 and TRBJ2-7, the complete variable domain is EAGVAQSPRYKIIEKRQSVAFWCNPISGHATLYWYQQILGQGPKLLIQFQNNGVVDDSQLPKDRFSAERLKGVDSTLKIQPAKLEDSAVYLCASSLQRGPYEQYFGPGTRLTVT.

The chain employs TRBV7-8 and TRBJ2-7; a possible D gene is TRBD1 (6 bases). The CDR3 spans 13 residues. The germline V gene encodes CDR1 SGHVS and CDR2 FQNEAQ. V dropped 6 bases and J dropped 3 bases, with 12 bases sitting between them. The CDR3 coding sequence is TGTGCCAGCAGTCGGACAGACCACTACGAGCAGTACTTC. Its translation: CASSRTDHYEQYF.

This sequence joins TRBV28 and TRBJ1-1, with D possibly being TRBD1 (5 bases). The CDR3 is 15 amino acids. Trimming took 5 bases from V and 5 from J, leaving 18 bases between them. CDR1 is MDHEN and CDR2 is SYDVKM in the germline V gene. The CDR3 spells CASSPPGAGGTEAFF. In DNA form, the CDR3 reads TGTGCCAGCAGTCCCCCGGGAGCCGGGGGGACTGAAGCTTTCTTT.

The V call is TRBV2, the J call TRBJ2-1; no definite D call. Trimming cost V 5 bases and J 2 bases, with 7 bases left between them. The germline CDR1 and CDR2 sequences are SNHLY and FYNNEI. The CDR3 is 13 residues long. DNA for the CDR3: TGTGCCAGCAGTACGCAAGCCTACAATGAGCAGTTCTTC. As protein: CASSTQAYNEQFF.

The rearrangement links TRBV7-9 to TRBJ2-1, with D perhaps given as TRBD1 or TRBD2 (5 bases each). Germline CDR1 SEHNR, CDR2 FQNEAQ (reference sequence). This CDR3 is 15 amino acids long. V gave up 7 bases and J gave up 1 base, with 14 bases separating them. The CDR3 DNA is TGTGCCAGCACGGGTGGGGGAGAGTCCTACAATGAGCAGTTCTTC. Amino acid sequence: CASTGGGESYNEQFF.

The V call is TRBV25-1, the J call TRBJ2-1; TRBD1 or TRBD2 may be the D gene (5 bases each). Germline loops: CDR1 MGHDK, CDR2 SYGVNS. This CDR3 spans 15 amino acids. The V end was cut by 7 bases, the J end by 2 bases, with 15 bases between. The CDR3 nucleotides are TGTGCCAGCACGTCGTCCGGGACGGCCTACAATGAGCAGTTCTTC. The encoded protein is CASTSSGTAYNEQFF.

The chain links TRBV11-2 to TRBJ2-4, with 7 bases lining up with TRBD1. Germline V gene sequence: CDR1 SGHAT, CDR2 FQNNGV. This CDR3 is built from 14 residues. V was pared by 4 bases and J by 6 bases, with 6 bases of the junction left unmatched. The CDR3 sequence is CASSSMRQGNIQYF. Here the CDR3 DNA reads TGTGCCAGCAGCTCGATGCGACAGGGAAACATTCAGTACTTC.